This T cell receptor beta chain appears in the sequencing data of a study of PD-L1 blockade in urothelial cancer. At the level of the study: At 3 weeks after treatment start (second dose) and again at 6 weeks, blood was analyzed. General study results and limits: Durable-benefit patients expanded tumor-associated blood clones more at 3 weeks.

A remark on this clone: The antigen remains undetermined.

Germline V gene lookup returns CDR1 SGHRS and CDR2 YFSETQ. Trimming took off 0 bases at V and 13 bases at J, with 10 bases between the two ends. This CDR3 has 11 amino acids. Sequenced by immunoSEQ multiplex PCR; TCRdb stores in-frame clones only, minus some. This table holds under 55,000 clones, over 75% found once. V and J are TRBV5-1 and TRBJ1-2; the D is unclear. Sequenced material: PBMCs, taken around atezolizumab (anti-PD-L1) treatment. The sequence came from a man aged 40-55 years with urothelial cancer. CDR3 bases: TGCGCCAGCAGCTTGGGGCAGGTGGTCACCTTC. Protein: CASSLGQVVTF.